These T cell receptor beta chains were read from a single sample in a study of T cells in Graves' hyperthyroidism and ophthalmopathy. TCRdb fed the multiplex PCR reads into MiXCR, producing one record per CDR3 protein. Among about 350,000 distinct CDR3 sequences listed, approximately 15% were seen once. The specimen sequenced was blood. These receptors originate from a woman younger than 45 with Graves' hyperthyroidism. Each CDR3 is given with its conserved first and last residue. D genes are given only for firm matches. A row's size may be missing; if present it is once, few, many or a size class.

j_gene | v_gene | d_gene | abundance | CDR3nt | CDR3aa
TRBJ2-5 | TRBV2 | - | many | TGTGCCAGCAGGGTTCGAGAGACCCAGTACTTC | CASRVRETQYF
TRBJ2-1 | TRBV20-1 | - | - | TGCAGTGCTGAAAGACAGGTTGGGAATGAGCAGTTCTTC | CSAERQVGNEQFF
TRBJ2-7 | TRBV20-1 | TRBD2 | few | TGCAGTGCCATCTCCGGGAGGGGAGTCGAGCAGTACTTC | CSAISGRGVEQYF
TRBJ2-5 | TRBV10-3 | TRBD2 | few | TGTGCCATCAGTGAGGGGAGGGAACAAGAGACCCAGTACTTC | CAISEGREQETQYF
TRBJ2-1 | TRBV5-6 | - | - | TGTGCCAGCAGCGTAGGGATAAAGAATTACAATGAGCAGTTCTTC | CASSVGIKNYNEQFF
TRBJ2-1 | TRBV19 | TRBD2 | - | TGTGCCAGTAGTATATTGGCGGGAGGGCCCCATGAGCAGTTCTTC | CASSILAGGPHEQFF
TRBJ1-2 | TRBV29-1 | TRBD1 | few | TGCAGCGTGGTGGGACAGGCTAACTATGGCTACACCTTC | CSVVGQANYGYTF
TRBJ2-1 | TRBV19 | TRBD2 | few | TGTGCCAGTAGTCCCCGGATAGCGGGTCATGAGCAGTTCTTC | CASSPRIAGHEQFF
TRBJ2-1 | TRBV5-1 | - | few | TGCGCCAGCAGCTCGAACAGCGGGAATGAGCAGTTCTTC | CASSSNSGNEQFF
TRBJ1-1 | TRBV29-1 | - | many | TGCAGCGTCGTTAGGGCCCTGAACACTGAAGCTTTCTTT | CSVVRALNTEAFF
TRBJ2-3 | TRBV7-8 | - | few | TGTGCCAGCATGTTCACAGATACGCAGTATTTT | CASMFTDTQYF
TRBJ2-1 | TRBV19 | - | many | TGTGCCAGTAGTATAGTACCGGGTGGACACAATGAGCAGTTCTTC | CASSIVPGGHNEQFF
TRBJ1-2 | TRBV19 | - | - | TGTGCCAGTAGCCCCACGACTAACTATGGCTACACCTTC | CASSPTTNYGYTF
TRBJ2-3 | TRBV12-3/TRBV12-4 | - | many | TGTGCCAGCAGCCCCCCCGCCGTCCCTCGACCCTCAGATACGCAGTATTTT | CASSPPAVPRPSDTQYF
TRBJ1-4 | TRBV12-3/TRBV12-4 | - | many | TGTGCCAGCAGTTTAGAACAGAGAGGGGCACTGTTTTTT | CASSLEQRGALFF
TRBJ1-5 | TRBV7-2 | TRBD1 | - | TGTGCCAGCAGCTTAAGAGGGACAGGGGGATATAGCAATCAGCCCCAGCATTTT | CASSLRGTGGYSNQPQHF
TRBJ2-5 | TRBV12-3/TRBV12-4 | TRBD1 | many | TGTGCCAGCAGTGCCCCCGGGACAGGGGTAATCCAGTACTTC | CASSAPGTGVIQYF
TRBJ2-2 | TRBV15 | - | many | TGTGCCACCAGCAGAGATCGGGAGATCGGCGGGGAGCTGTTTTTT | CATSRDREIGGELFF
TRBJ2-4 | TRBV12-3/TRBV12-4 | - | many | TGTGCCAGCAGTTTGGAGGGGGCAAACATTCAGTACTTC | CASSLEGANIQYF
TRBJ1-2 | TRBV27 | - | few | TGTGCCAGCAGCCATACCAGATCCTATGGCTACACCTTC | CASSHTRSYGYTF
TRBJ2-5 | TRBV9 | - | - | TGTGCCAGCAGCGTAGGTGCGGATGAGACCCAGTACTTC | CASSVGADETQYF
TRBJ2-3 | TRBV29-1 | - | - | TGCAGCCAGGGGGGACAAGGTAACACAGATACGCAGTATTTT | CSQGGQGNTDTQYF
TRBJ2-7 | TRBV28 | - | many | TGTGCCAGCAGTTTATCCCCGGGACTCTACGAGCAGTACTTC | CASSLSPGLYEQYF
TRBJ2-1 | TRBV20-1 | - | many | TGCAGTGCTACCCCGGGACGCTCCTACAATGAGCAGTTCTTC | CSATPGRSYNEQFF
TRBJ2-1 | TRBV12-3/TRBV12-4 | - | - | TGTGCCAGCAGTTTAAAGGATGGCAATGAGCAGTTCTTC | CASSLKDGNEQFF
TRBJ2-1 | TRBV5-8 | - | many | TGTGCCAGCAGCTTGGCAGCGACAACCTACAATGAGCAGTTCTTC | CASSLAATTYNEQFF
TRBJ2-7 | TRBV27 | TRBD1 | few | TGTGCCAGCAGTCCTGGGACAGGGAAAGGCGAGCAGTACTTC | CASSPGTGKGEQYF
TRBJ1-5 | TRBV5-1 | - | many | TGCGCCAGCAGCTTGGGGGATTTTCGGGGTCAGCCCCAGCATTTT | CASSLGDFRGQPQHF
TRBJ1-5 | TRBV20-1 | - | - | TGCAGTGCTAGAGAATCGGGAGGGAGTAGTCAGCCCCAGCATTTT | CSARESGGSSQPQHF
TRBJ2-4 | TRBV20-1 | TRBD2 | few | TGCAGTGCTAGTGCGGGGGGGGGGGGAAACATTCAGTACTTC | CSASAGGGGNIQYF
TRBJ1-1 | TRBV7-9 | - | many | TGTGCCAGCAGCTTGCGGGAGATGGAGCACACTGAAGCTTTCTTT | CASSLREMEHTEAFF
TRBJ2-3 | TRBV3-1 | - | many | TGTGCCAGCTACTCGGTTCGCACAGATACGCAGTATTTT | CASYSVRTDTQYF
TRBJ2-1 | TRBV24-1 | - | few | TGTGCCACCAGTGATTTATCTGACGGGAGCCGTCAGTTCTTC | CATSDLSDGSRQFF
TRBJ1-4 | TRBV7-2 | - | - | TGTGCCAGCAGCTTAGAAGGTCTGGGTGGGGAAAAACTGTTTTTT | CASSLEGLGGEKLFF
TRBJ2-7 | TRBV9 | TRBD2 | many | TGTGCCAGCAGCCCCAGACTAGCGGGCTACGAGCAGTACTTC | CASSPRLAGYEQYF
TRBJ2-1 | TRBV27 | TRBD2 | many | TGTGCCAGCAGTTTAAGGCTAGCGGGAGAGCATGAGCAGTTCTTC | CASSLRLAGEHEQFF
TRBJ2-1 | TRBV5-1 | - | many | TGCGCCAGCAGCTTTGTTGGGAGCCCTAGCGATGAGCAGTTCTTC | CASSFVGSPSDEQFF
TRBJ1-1 | TRBV3-1 | TRBD1 | many | TGTGCCAGCAGTCGAGAAGGGACAGCGAACACTGAAGCTTTCTTT | CASSREGTANTEAFF
TRBJ2-3 | TRBV15 | TRBD2 | many | TGTGCCACCAGCAGAGGAATAGCGGGATCTAGCACAGATACGCAGTATTTT | CATSRGIAGSSTDTQYF
TRBJ2-5 | TRBV20-1 | - | many | TGCAGTGCCCCTGGGACGGGAAATTCAGGGGTGTACTTC | CSAPGTGNSGVYF
TRBJ2-1 | TRBV29-1 | TRBD2 | many | TGCAGCGTCGAAGGCTTAGCGGGAAGAACCTACAATGAGCAGTTCTTC | CSVEGLAGRTYNEQFF
TRBJ2-5 | TRBV5-1 | TRBD1 | - | TGCGCCAGCAGCCCTCCGACAGGGAGCGGAGAGACCCAGTACTTC | CASSPPTGSGETQYF
TRBJ1-1 | TRBV28 | - | few | TGTGCCAGCAGTCCTGGGGGAATGGCTTTCTTT | CASSPGGMAFF
TRBJ2-1 | TRBV12-5 | - | many | TGTGCTAGCGGGAAGGGGGAGAGCTCCTACAATGAGCAGTTCTTC | CASGKGESSYNEQFF
TRBJ2-1 | TRBV7-9 | - | few | TGTGCCAGCAGCTTCTCGGGATTACTCAATGAGCAGTTCTTC | CASSFSGLLNEQFF
TRBJ2-2 | TRBV28 | - | many | TGTGCCAGCAGTTTCGTCTGGACCGGGGAGCTGTTTTTT | CASSFVWTGELFF
TRBJ2-3 | TRBV24-1 | - | few | TGTGCCACCAGAGGGAGTGCGGATACGCAGTATTTT | CATRGSADTQYF
TRBJ1-1 | TRBV6-6 | - | many | TGTGCCAGCAGTTACCCGAGCGTCAAGATCTGGGACACTGAAGCTTTCTTT | CASSYPSVKIWDTEAFF
TRBJ1-5 | TRBV7-2 | - | - | TGTGCCAGCAGCTTAACAGCGGTAGCAGGGGCCCGACTTTTTAATCAGCCCCAGCATTTT | CASSLTAVAGARLFNQPQHF
TRBJ2-3 | TRBV28 | - | many | TGTGCCAGCAGGGGGACTCGTGATACGCAGTATTTT | CASRGTRDTQYF
TRBJ2-7 | TRBV11-2 | - | many | TGTGCCAGCACCAGGGACTTCAGCTCCTACGAGCAGTACTTC | CASTRDFSSYEQYF
TRBJ2-1 | TRBV7-9 | - | few | TGTGCCAGCAGCCCGCTAAACAATGAGCAGTTCTTC | CASSPLNNEQFF
TRBJ2-7 | TRBV2 | TRBD1 | many | TGTGCCAGCAGTGCAGGGGGATCCTACGAGCAGTACTTC | CASSAGGSYEQYF
TRBJ2-2 | TRBV12-3/TRBV12-4 | - | many | TGTGCCAGCAGTTTCATCGGGGAGCTGTTTTTT | CASSFIGELFF
TRBJ1-3 | TRBV20-1 | - | - | TGCAGTGCTACCTCAGACTCGGGGATCGGAAACACCATATATTTT | CSATSDSGIGNTIYF
TRBJ2-7 | TRBV12-3/TRBV12-4 | - | - | TGTGCCAGCAGACTAGACACCGGGACAATAGGGTCGGGGCAGTACTTC | CASRLDTGTIGSGQYF
TRBJ1-6 | TRBV4-3 | - | - | TGCGCCAGCAGCCAAGATTTGGGGGGGTTCAGGTCACCCCTCCACTTT | CASSQDLGGFRSPLHF
TRBJ2-7 | TRBV11-2 | TRBD1 | many | TGTGCCAGCAGCTCGACAGGGGGCAGCTACGAGCAGTACTTC | CASSSTGGSYEQYF